This T cell receptor beta chain was recorded in a study of shared clonotypes between healthy human individuals. Naivety among CD8 cells was defined by CD45RO negativity and positive CCR7 selection, thereby excluding terminally differentiated effector memory CD45RA+ cells. Data came from immunoSEQ multiplex PCR; TCRdb stores just in-frame clones and leaves some out. The table shows approximately 2,200,000 clones, with just over 90% occurring only once. Germline V CDR1 and CDR2: PRHDT, FYEKMQ (reference sequence). The V end was cut by 5 bases, the J end by 3 bases, with 11 bases between. This CDR3 contains 14 residues.

J is TRBJ1-5 and V is TRBV13; D is ambiguous. Input material: naive CD8+ T cells from PBMCs. The receptor's source is a man in his late teens or twenties in good health. Some clones in this sample may be carry-over from other donors' samples. CDR3 residues: CASSNDTSNQPQHF. As DNA, the CDR3 is TGTGCCAGCAGCAACGACACTTCCAATCAGCCCCAGCATTTT.